The clone carrying this TCR beta chain was detected only once. The data belong to a study of technical replicates of blood from several donors. Sequenced by immunoSEQ multiplex PCR; TCRdb stores in-frame clones only, minus some. The repertoire holds over 65,000 clones, with about 94% as singletons. After removal of 6 bases from V and 3 bases from J, the junction contained 12 bases not matched to a gene. The length of the CDR3 is 17 residues. Per the germline V gene, CDR1 is MNHEY and CDR2 is SMNVEV (reference sequence). The clonotype originates from a human donor in good health. Sequencing input: T cells isolated from PBMCs. V usage is TRBV27 and J usage is TRBJ1-5, with 9 bases fitting TRBD1. In nucleotides, the CDR3 is TGTGCCAGCAGGGAAAAGATGGACAGGGGAAACAATCAGCCCCAGCATTTT. Protein: CASREKMDRGNNQPQHF.